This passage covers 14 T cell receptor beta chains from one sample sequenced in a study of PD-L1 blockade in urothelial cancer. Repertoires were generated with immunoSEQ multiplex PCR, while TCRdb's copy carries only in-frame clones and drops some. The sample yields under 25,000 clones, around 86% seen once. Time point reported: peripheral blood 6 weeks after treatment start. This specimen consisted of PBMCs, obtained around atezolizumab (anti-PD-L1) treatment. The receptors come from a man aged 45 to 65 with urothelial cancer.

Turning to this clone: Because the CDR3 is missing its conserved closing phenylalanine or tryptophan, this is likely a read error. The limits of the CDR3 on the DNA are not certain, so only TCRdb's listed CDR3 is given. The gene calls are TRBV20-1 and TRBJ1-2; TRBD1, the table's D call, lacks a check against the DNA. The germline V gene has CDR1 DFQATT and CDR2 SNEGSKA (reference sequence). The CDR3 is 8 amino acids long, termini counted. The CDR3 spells CSALTGVD.

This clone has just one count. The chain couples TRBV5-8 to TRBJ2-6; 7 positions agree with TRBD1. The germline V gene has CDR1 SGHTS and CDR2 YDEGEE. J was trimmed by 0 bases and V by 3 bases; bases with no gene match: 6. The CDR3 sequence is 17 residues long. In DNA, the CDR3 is TGTGCCAGCAGCTGGGACAGTGGAAGCTCTGGGGCCAACGTCCTGACTTTC. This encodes CASSWDSGSSGANVLTF.

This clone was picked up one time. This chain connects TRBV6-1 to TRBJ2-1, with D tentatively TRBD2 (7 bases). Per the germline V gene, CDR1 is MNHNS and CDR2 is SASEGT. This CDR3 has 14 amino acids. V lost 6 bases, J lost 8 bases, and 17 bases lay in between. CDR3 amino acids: CASRVAGRGYEQFF. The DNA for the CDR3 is TGTGCCAGCAGGGTCGCTGGGAGGGGGTATGAGCAGTTCTTC.

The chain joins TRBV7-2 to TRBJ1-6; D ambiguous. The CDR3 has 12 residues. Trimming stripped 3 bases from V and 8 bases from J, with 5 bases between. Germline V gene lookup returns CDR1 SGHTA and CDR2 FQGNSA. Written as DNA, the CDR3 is TGTGCCAGCAGCTTCGGAGATTCACCCCTCCACTTT. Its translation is CASSFGDSPLHF.

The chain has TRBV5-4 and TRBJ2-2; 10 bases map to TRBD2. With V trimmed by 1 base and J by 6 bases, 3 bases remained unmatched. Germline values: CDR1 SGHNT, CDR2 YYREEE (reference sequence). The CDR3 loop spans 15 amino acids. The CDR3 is CASSLPSGSPGELFF. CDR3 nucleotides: TGTGCCAGCAGCTTGCCTAGCGGGAGCCCCGGGGAGCTGTTTTTT. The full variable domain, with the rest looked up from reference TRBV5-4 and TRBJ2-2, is ETGVTQSPTHLIKTRGQQVTLRCSSQSGHNTVSWYQQALGQGPQFIFQYYREEENGRGNFPPRFSGLQFPNYSSELNVNALELDDSALYLCASSLPSGSPGELFFGEGSRLTVL.

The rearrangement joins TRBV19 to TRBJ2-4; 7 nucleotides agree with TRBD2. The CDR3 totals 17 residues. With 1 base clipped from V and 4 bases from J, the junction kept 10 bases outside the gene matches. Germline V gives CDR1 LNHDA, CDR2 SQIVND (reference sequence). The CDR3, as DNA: TGTGCCAGTAGTATAGTAGGTAGCGGGTCCCGGAAAAACATTCAGTACTTC. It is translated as CASSIVGSGSRKNIQYF.

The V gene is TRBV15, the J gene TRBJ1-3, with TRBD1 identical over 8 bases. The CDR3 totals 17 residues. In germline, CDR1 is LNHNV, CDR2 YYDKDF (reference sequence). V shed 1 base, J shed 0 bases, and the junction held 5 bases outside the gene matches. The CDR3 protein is CATSRGGQGVSGNTIYF. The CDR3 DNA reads TGTGCCACCAGCAGAGGAGGACAGGGAGTCTCTGGAAACACCATATATTTT. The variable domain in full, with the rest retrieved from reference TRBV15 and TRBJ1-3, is DAMVIQNPRYQVTQFGKPVTLSCSQTLNHNVMYWYQQKSSQAPKLLFHYYDKDFNNEADTPDNFQSRRPNTSFCFLDIRSPGLGDTAMYLCATSRGGQGVSGNTIYFGEGSWLTVV.

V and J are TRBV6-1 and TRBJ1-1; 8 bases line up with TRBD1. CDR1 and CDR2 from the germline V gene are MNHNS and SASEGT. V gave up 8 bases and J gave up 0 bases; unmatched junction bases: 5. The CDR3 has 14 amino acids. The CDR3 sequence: CASDRGAMNTEAFF. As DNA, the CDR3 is TGTGCCAGCGACAGGGGCGCAATGAACACTGAAGCTTTCTTT.

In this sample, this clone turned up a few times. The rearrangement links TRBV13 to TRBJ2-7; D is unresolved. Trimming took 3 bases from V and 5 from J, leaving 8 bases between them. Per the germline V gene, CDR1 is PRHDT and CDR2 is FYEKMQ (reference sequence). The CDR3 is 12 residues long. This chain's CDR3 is CASSFGSHEQYV. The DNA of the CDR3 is TGTGCCAGCAGCTTCGGGTCCCACGAGCAGTACGTC.

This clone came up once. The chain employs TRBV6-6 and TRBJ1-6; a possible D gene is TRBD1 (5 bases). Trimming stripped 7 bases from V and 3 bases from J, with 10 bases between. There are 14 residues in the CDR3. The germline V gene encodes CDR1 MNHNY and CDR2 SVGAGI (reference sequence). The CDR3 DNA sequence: TGTGCCAGCAAGGCGGGGGACTATAATTCACCCCTCCACTTT. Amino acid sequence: CASKAGDYNSPLHF.

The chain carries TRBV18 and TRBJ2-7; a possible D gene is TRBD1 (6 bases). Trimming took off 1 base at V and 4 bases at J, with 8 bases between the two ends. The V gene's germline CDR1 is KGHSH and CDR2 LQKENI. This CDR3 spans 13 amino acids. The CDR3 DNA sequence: TGTGCCAGCTCACCACAAGGGGGTTACGAGCAGTACTTC. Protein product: CASSPQGGYEQYF.

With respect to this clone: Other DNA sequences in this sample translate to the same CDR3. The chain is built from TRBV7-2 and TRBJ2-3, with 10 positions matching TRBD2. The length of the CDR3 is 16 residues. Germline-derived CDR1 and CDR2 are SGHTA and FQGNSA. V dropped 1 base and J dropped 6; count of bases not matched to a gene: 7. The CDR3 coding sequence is TGTGCCAGCAGCTTAGTCGGTCTAGCGGGAGTGGATACGCAGTATTTT. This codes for CASSLVGLAGVDTQYF.

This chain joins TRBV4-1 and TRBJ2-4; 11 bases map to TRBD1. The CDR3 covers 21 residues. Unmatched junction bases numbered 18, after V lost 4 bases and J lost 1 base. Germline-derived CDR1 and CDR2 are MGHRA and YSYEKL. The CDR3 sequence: CASSLTITRTGGSGAKNIQYF. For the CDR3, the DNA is TGCGCCAGCAGCCTGACAATTACCCGGACAGGGGGCTCTGGGGCCAAAAACATTCAGTACTTC.

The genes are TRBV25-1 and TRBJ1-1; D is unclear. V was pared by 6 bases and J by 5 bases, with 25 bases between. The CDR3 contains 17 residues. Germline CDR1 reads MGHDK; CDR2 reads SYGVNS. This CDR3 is CASSATSGGSRSTEAFF. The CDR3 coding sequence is TGTGCCAGCAGCGCTACGTCTGGAGGGTCGCGGTCGACTGAAGCTTTCTTT.